One sample yielded the 14 T cell receptor beta chains listed below, sequenced in a study of shared clonotypes between healthy human individuals. Sequenced by immunoSEQ multiplex PCR; TCRdb stores in-frame clones only, minus some. In the table there are 450,000 to 650,000 clones, around 81% of which are singletons. The sample taken for sequencing was PBMCs. The receptors shown here come from a woman aged 40 to 50 in good health. Some clones in this sample may be carry-over from other donors' samples.

The chain uses TRBV19 and TRBJ2-5; no firm D call. Germline V gene data show CDR1 as LNHDA and CDR2 as SQIVND (reference sequence). The CDR3 has 14 amino acids. Deletions cut 4 bases from V and 1 base from J, with 10 bases between. The CDR3 region is CASSTVQVQETQYF. CDR3 bases: TGTGCCAGTAGTACGGTCCAGGTCCAAGAGACCCAGTACTTC.

V and J are TRBV10-3 and TRBJ1-5, with 7 bases aligning to TRBD1. Looked up from germline, CDR1 is ENHRY and CDR2 is SYGVKD. V shed 7 bases, J shed 4 bases, and the junction held 4 bases outside the gene matches. CDR3 length equals 13 residues. The CDR3 bases are TGTGCCATCACTGACAGGGAAAATCAGCCCCAGCATTTT. Protein product: CAITDRENQPQHF.

The chain joins TRBV19 to TRBJ2-5; D is ambiguous. V lost 3 bases to trimming and J lost 7 bases, with 12 bases between them. Germline values: CDR1 LNHDA, CDR2 SQIVND (reference sequence). The CDR3 consists of 13 residues. The CDR3 protein is CASSIRSQATQYF. The CDR3 bases are TGTGCCAGTAGTATCAGATCGCAGGCGACCCAGTACTTC.

The rearrangement links TRBV7-2 to TRBJ2-1; 9 nucleotides agree with TRBD2. The germline CDR1 and CDR2 sequences are SGHTA and FQGNSA. The J segment lost 4 bases and the V segment lost 4 bases, leaving 5 bases of the junction unmatched. This CDR3 is built from 15 residues. In nucleotides, the CDR3 is TGTGCCAGCAGCTCGACTAGCGGAGCATACAATGAGCAGTTCTTC. This codes for CASSSTSGAYNEQFF.

This clone was found a few times. The chain employs TRBV10-2 and TRBJ2-7; D gene unclear. The germline V gene encodes CDR1 WSHSY and CDR2 SAAADI. The CDR3 is 13 amino acids. Trimming took 7 bases from V and 2 from J, leaving 12 bases between them. This CDR3 reads CASIDGVTYEQYF. CDR3 sequence (DNA): TGCGCCAGCATCGATGGGGTTACCTACGAGCAGTACTTC.

This clone came up a few times. The V and J genes are TRBV19 and TRBJ1-1, with 12 bases fitting TRBD1. V trimming: 5 bases; J trimming: 0 bases; junction bases outside the gene matches: 7. The CDR3 is made up of 17 amino acids. The germline gives CDR1 LNHDA, CDR2 SQIVND (reference sequence). CDR3 nucleotides: TGTGCCAGTAGTGCCCGGGACAGGGGGCCGATGAACACTGAAGCTTTCTTT. Its protein is CASSARDRGPMNTEAFF. The entire variable domain, with the rest obtained from reference TRBV19 and TRBJ1-1, is as follows: DGGITQSPKYLFRKEGQNVTLSCEQNLNHDAMYWYRQDPGQGLRLIYYSQIVNDFQKGDIAEGYSVSREKKESFPLTVTSAQKNPTAFYLCASSARDRGPMNTEAFFGQGTRLTVV.

In its sample, this clone was seen once. The V gene is TRBV28, the J gene TRBJ2-7; TRBD1 matches 9 bases. The V and J ends lost 4 bases and 2 bases, in that order; junction bases with no gene match: 6. Germline V gene lookup returns CDR1 MDHEN and CDR2 SYDVKM. The CDR3 extends over 15 amino acids. CDR3: CASSSGTGSPYEQYF. CDR3 nucleotide sequence: TGTGCCAGCAGTTCCGGGACAGGGTCGCCCTACGAGCAGTACTTC. Combining the CDR3 with reference TRBV28 and TRBJ2-7 gives the whole variable domain DVKVTQSSRYLVKRTGEKVFLECVQDMDHENMFWYRQDPGLGLRLIYFSYDVKMKEKGDIPEGYSVSREKKERFSLILESASTNQTSMYLCASSSGTGSPYEQYFGPGTRLTVT.

The chain carries TRBV7-3 and TRBJ2-5; D may match TRBD1 or TRBD2 (6 bases each). Germline CDR1 reads SGHTA; CDR2 reads FQGTGA. CDR3 length: 13 residues. V was trimmed by 8 bases and J by 4 bases, leaving 14 bases between them. CDR3 sequence (DNA): TGTGCCAGCTCCACGGGGGCGCGAGAGACCCAGTACTTC. It specifies CASSTGARETQYF.

Ten or more counts support this clone. The gene calls are TRBV19 and TRBJ2-2, with a possible D match to TRBD2 (5 bases). CDR1 is LNHDA and CDR2 is SQIVND in the germline V gene (reference sequence). Trimming shortened V by 6 bases and J by 5 bases, and 7 bases separated the two germline ends. CDR3 length: 12 amino acids. CDR3 DNA sequence: TGTGCCAGTAGAGCGGTGACCGGGGAGCTGTTTTTT. Encoded protein: CASRAVTGELFF.

This sequence joins TRBV18 and TRBJ2-4, with a weak D call TRBD2 (5 bases). Germline assignment: CDR1 KGHSH and CDR2 LQKENI. The CDR3 is made up of 15 amino acids. The V gene lost 2 bases and the J gene lost 2 bases, with 10 bases spanning the gap. The CDR3 DNA sequence: TGTGCCAGCTCACCAGAGGGCATTTCCAAAAACATTCAGTACTTC. Translated: CASSPEGISKNIQYF.

The rearrangement uses TRBV7-2 and TRBJ1-2, with a possible D match to TRBD1 (6 bases). CDR1 and CDR2 from the germline V gene are SGHTA and FQGNSA. The CDR3 runs to 15 residues. V lost 5 bases and J lost 6, with 19 bases in between. In nucleotides, the CDR3 is TGTGCCAGCAGCCTAGGACGGCAGGGGATCGATGGCTACACCTTC. It is translated as CASSLGRQGIDGYTF. The full variable domain, in which reference TRBV7-2 and TRBJ1-2 provide the parts outside the CDR3, is GAGVSQSPSNKVTEKGKDVELRCDPISGHTALYWYRQSLGQGLEFLIYFQGNSAPDKSGLPSDRFSAERTGGSVSTLTIQRTQQEDSAVYLCASSLGRQGIDGYTFGSGTRLTVV.

This rearrangement joins TRBV30 to TRBJ2-1; D might be TRBD2 (9 bases). V was pared by 4 bases and J by 9 bases, with 28 bases between. Germline assignment: CDR1 GTSNPN and CDR2 SVGIG (reference sequence). The CDR3 has 17 residues. The CDR3 region is CAWTPPRQGRREGEQFF. CDR3 in DNA: TGTGCCTGGACCCCCCCACGACAGGGGCGGCGGGAGGGTGAGCAGTTCTTC.

This clone was observed at least ten times. V usage is TRBV25-1 and J usage is TRBJ2-2; TRBD2 matches at 7 bases. J was trimmed by 6 bases and V by 1 base; bases with no gene match: 11. Looked up from germline, CDR1 is MGHDK and CDR2 is SYGVNS. The CDR3 consists of 17 residues. CDR3 coding DNA: TGTGCCAGCAGTGAATGGGGAGGGATAGGGTTTCCCGGGGAGCTGTTTTTT. Its protein is CASSEWGGIGFPGELFF.

The chain links TRBV30 to TRBJ1-2; unclear D gene. CDR1 and CDR2 (germline): GTSNPN, SVGIG (reference sequence). The CDR3 has 13 amino acids. Trimming shortened V by 4 bases and J by 8 bases, and 17 bases separated the two germline ends. CDR3 sequence (DNA): TGTGCCTGGATCCCCATGTCAGTCGGAGGCTACACCTTC. Protein sequence: CAWIPMSVGGYTF.